This T cell receptor (beta chain) was recorded in a study of blood T cell repertoires in COVID-19. Overall study context: The study drew acute and convalescent COVID-19 samples from the United States, Italy and Spain. The analysed material was cDNA or gDNA that came from T cells, B-cell-depleted T cells, or PBMCs.

CDR1 and CDR2 (germline): MGHRA, YSYEKL. Trimming cost V 3 bases and J 5 bases, with 11 bases left between them. The CDR3 has 14 amino acids. Original handling: Reference gene primer amplification gave nucleated cell count estimates. Profiled with immunoSEQ multiplex PCR; TCRdb holds only in-frame clones, not every one. V and J calls and clone size are copied from that table; D and trimming were computed from the DNA. The profile shows more than 100,000 clones, about 80% of them singletons. The sample taken for sequencing was peripheral blood. The clonotype was recovered from a human donor in a cohort sampled during active or convalescent COVID-19. This chain connects TRBV4-1 to TRBJ1-5, with D perhaps matching TRBD1 (5 bases). The CDR3 region is CASSHGGTDQPQHF. In DNA, the CDR3 is TGCGCCAGCAGCCACGGAGGGACCGATCAGCCCCAGCATTTT.